The 29 T cell receptor beta chains below were found in one sample sequenced in a study of T cell responses to AZD1222 COVID-19 vaccine. Produced via immunoSEQ multiplex PCR; TCRdb's table is partial and in-frame only. The sample yields tens of thousands of clones, around 90% seen once. The input for sequencing was peripheral blood, taken on day 0 of AZD1222 vaccination. The receptors were sampled from an adult in good health.

The chain employs TRBV11-3 and TRBJ2-1, with TRBD2 identical over 13 bases. The junction had 11 bases not matched to a gene; V was cut back by 5 bases and J by 10 bases. CDR1 and CDR2 from the germline V gene are SGHNT and YENEEA. This CDR3 region has 16 residues. CDR3 residues: CASSPGGLAGAGEQFF. In nucleotides, the CDR3 is TGTGCCAGCAGCCCCGGAGGACTAGCGGGAGCCGGGGAGCAGTTCTTC.

The chain is built from TRBV30 and TRBJ1-1, with D possibly being TRBD1 (5 bases). The CDR3 runs 15 residues. The germline V gene has CDR1 GTSNPN and CDR2 SVGIG (reference sequence). The V gene lost 0 bases and the J gene lost 1 base, with 12 bases spanning the gap. The CDR3: CAWSVWGVENTEAFF. CDR3 bases: TGTGCCTGGAGTGTTTGGGGGGTCGAGAACACTGAAGCTTTCTTT.

This chain uses TRBV19 with TRBJ2-1; D unclear. There are 15 residues in the CDR3. V lost 7 bases to trimming and J lost 6 bases, with 19 bases between them. From germline, CDR1 is LNHDA and CDR2 SQIVND (reference sequence). The CDR3 sequence: CASTNGRGPSNEQFF. The DNA for the CDR3 is TGTGCCAGTACCAATGGGCGAGGACCCTCCAATGAGCAGTTCTTC.

The chain is built from TRBV5-5 and TRBJ1-5; the D is unclear. The CDR3 runs to 13 residues. V lost 1 base and J lost 10, with 12 bases in between. Germline loops: CDR1 SGHKS, CDR2 YYEKEE (reference sequence). As DNA, the CDR3 is TGTGCCAGCAGCTTGACAGTTCGTCACCCCCAGCATTTT. Its protein is CASSLTVRHPQHF.

The chain uses TRBV14 and TRBJ2-5; D unclear. Trimming stripped 0 bases from V and 2 bases from J, with 7 bases between. Germline CDR1 SGHDN, CDR2 FVKESK. The CDR3 covers 14 residues. DNA of the CDR3: TGTGCCAGCAGCCAAGACAGTCTACAAGAGACCCAGTACTTC. This gives the protein CASSQDSLQETQYF.

The chain recombines TRBV27 with TRBJ2-4, with D perhaps matching TRBD2 (6 bases). V was pared by 3 bases and J by 0 bases, with 6 bases between. This CDR3 has 14 amino acids. The germline V gene has CDR1 MNHEY and CDR2 SMNVEV (reference sequence). CDR3 sequence reads: CASSLGGAKNIQYF. The CDR3 coding sequence is TGTGCCAGCAGTTTGGGGGGAGCCAAAAACATTCAGTACTTC.

J is TRBJ1-1 and V is TRBV18, with D possibly TRBD1 on 5 matching bases. This CDR3 has 15 residues. CDR1 is KGHSH and CDR2 is LQKENI in the germline V gene. V was clipped by 3 bases and J by 2 bases, with 13 bases between them. The CDR3 DNA follows: TGTGCCAGCTCACCTACCGGGGCTAGAAACACTGAAGCTTTCTTT. Translation: CASSPTGARNTEAFF. Filled out from reference TRBV18 and TRBJ1-1, the complete variable domain reads NAGVMQNPRHLVRRRGQEARLRCSPMKGHSHVYWYRQLPEEGLKFMVYLQKENIIDESGMPKERFSAEFPKEGPSILRIQQVVRGDSAAYFCASSPTGARNTEAFFGQGTRLTVV.

The V and J genes are TRBV7-8 and TRBJ1-2; D is perhaps TRBD1 (5 bases). Deletions cut 0 bases from V and 8 bases from J, with 13 bases between. There are 14 residues in the CDR3. The V gene's germline CDR1 is SGHVS and CDR2 FQNEAQ. The DNA for the CDR3 is TGTGCCAGCAGCTTAGCCCCCTGGGACCGAGGCTACACCTTC. Residues: CASSLAPWDRGYTF.

The chain recombines TRBV28 with TRBJ1-1, with D unclear. CDR1 is MDHEN and CDR2 is SYDVKM in the germline V gene. This CDR3 is built from 15 residues. The V end was cut by 6 bases, the J end by 2 bases, with 16 bases between. CDR3 amino acids: CASRSSGFGNTEAFF. DNA of the CDR3: TGTGCCAGCAGATCCTCGGGGTTTGGAAACACTGAAGCTTTCTTT.

The V call is TRBV28, the J call TRBJ1-2; 12 bases line up with TRBD1. The CDR3 runs to 18 residues. Per germline, CDR1 MDHEN and CDR2 SYDVKM. Trimming cost V 1 base and J 2 bases; bases outside gene matches: 8. The DNA for the CDR3 is TGTGCCAGCAGTTTATTGGGGGGACAGGGGGCATCAAACTATGGCTACACCTTC. Protein product: CASSLLGGQGASNYGYTF.

The chain links TRBV27 to TRBJ1-6, with unresolved D. V was pared by 1 base and J by 8 bases, with 9 bases between. Germline loops: CDR1 MNHEY, CDR2 SMNVEV (reference sequence). The CDR3 covers 14 residues. CDR3 nucleotides: TGTGCCAGCAGTTTATTTACCACAGATTCACCCCTCCACTTT. It translates to CASSLFTTDSPLHF.

The chain combines TRBV30 with TRBJ1-1; D remains ambiguous. Germline values: CDR1 GTSNPN, CDR2 SVGIG (reference sequence). Trimming left V 3 bases short and J 6 bases short, with 8 bases between. The CDR3 has 11 residues. CDR3 loop: CAWSRASEAFF. The CDR3 DNA reads TGTGCCTGGAGCCGGGCCTCTGAAGCTTTCTTT.

This chain connects TRBV28 to TRBJ1-2; no clear D gene. CDR3 length equals 13 residues. Germline V gene data show CDR1 as MDHEN and CDR2 as SYDVKM. V shed 3 bases and J shed 6 bases, with 11 bases lying between them. The CDR3 here is CASSFRDPDGYTF. The CDR3, as DNA: TGTGCCAGCAGTTTTCGGGATCCTGATGGCTACACCTTC.

This CDR3 reads CASSHRVSEKLFF. The CDR3 DNA is TGTGCCAGCAGCCACAGGGTTTCGGAAAAACTGTTTTTT. This chain uses TRBV6-5 with TRBJ1-4; tentative D call: TRBD1 (6 bases). Trimming stripped 6 bases from V and 8 bases from J, with 13 bases between. The V gene's germline CDR1 is MNHEY and CDR2 SVGAGI. CDR3 length: 13 amino acids.

The chain recombines TRBV6-5 with TRBJ2-7; D call uncertain. The germline V gene encodes CDR1 MNHEY and CDR2 SVGAGI. There are 13 residues in the CDR3. Trimming left V 5 bases short and J 3 bases short, with 11 bases between. This CDR3 is CASSIGINYEQYF. CDR3 sequence (DNA): TGTGCCAGCAGTATTGGCATCAACTACGAGCAGTACTTC.

This chain uses TRBV7-2 with TRBJ2-1; 8 bases line up with TRBD2. The junction had 14 bases not matched to a gene; V was cut back by 5 bases and J by 5 bases. The V gene's germline CDR1 is SGHTA and CDR2 FQGNSA. The CDR3 loop spans 17 amino acids. The CDR3 nucleotides are TGTGCCAGCAGCCCCCGAGGACTAGCTAAAGGCCACAATGAGCAGTTCTTC. Protein sequence: CASSPRGLAKGHNEQFF.

J is TRBJ2-1 and V is TRBV5-6; D is ambiguous. Germline V gene data show CDR1 as SGHDT and CDR2 as YYEEEE. This CDR3 is built from 11 residues. V lost 4 bases and J 10 bases, leaving 9 bases between the germline ends. CDR3 residues: CASSEGLEQFF. CDR3 nucleotide sequence: TGTGCCAGCAGCGAAGGGTTGGAGCAGTTCTTC.

This chain uses TRBV29-1 with TRBJ2-7, with D perhaps assigned TRBD1 or TRBD2 (5 bases each). Trimming left V 2 bases short and J 0 bases short, with 17 bases between. Germline V CDR1 and CDR2: SQVTM, ANQGSEA. The CDR3 has 16 amino acids. CDR3 sequence: CSVELSLPGSSYEQYF. The CDR3 DNA is TGCAGCGTTGAACTCTCTTTGCCAGGGAGCTCCTACGAGCAGTACTTC.

This chain links TRBV19 with TRBJ2-7, with D possibly matching TRBD1 (6 bases). V lost 10 bases to trimming and J lost 3 bases, with 13 bases between them. CDR3 length equals 12 residues. CDR1 is LNHDA, CDR2 SQIVND, per germline (reference sequence). The CDR3 sequence: CATAGDNYEQYF. The CDR3 DNA sequence: TGTGCCACCGCCGGGGACAACTACGAGCAGTACTTC.

The gene calls are TRBV29-1 and TRBJ2-7; TRBD1 agrees at 7 bases. The CDR3 has 12 residues. V lost 5 bases, J lost 3 bases, and 4 bases stayed unmatched. Germline V gives CDR1 SQVTM, CDR2 ANQGSEA. CDR3 DNA sequence: TGCAGCGTTACAACAGGGGACTACGAGCAGTACTTC. It specifies CSVTTGDYEQYF.

The rearrangement uses TRBV27 and TRBJ2-7; D may be TRBD1 (6 bases). The germline CDR1 and CDR2 sequences are MNHEY and SMNVEV (reference sequence). V shed 5 bases and J shed 3 bases, with 17 bases lying between them. CDR3 length equals 15 residues. Written as DNA, the CDR3 is TGTGCCAGCAGTCCCTACAGGGTTCCAGGCTACGAGCAGTACTTC. Encoded protein: CASSPYRVPGYEQYF.

The genes are TRBV11-2 and TRBJ2-7; D is possibly TRBD2 (5 bases). Looked up from germline, CDR1 is SGHAT and CDR2 is FQNNGV. The V end was cut by 0 bases, the J end by 3 bases, with 9 bases between. The CDR3 consists of 14 residues. The CDR3 loop reads CASSLDHGDYEQYF. DNA for the CDR3: TGTGCCAGCAGCTTAGATCACGGGGACTACGAGCAGTACTTC.

The chain couples TRBV5-1 to TRBJ2-7; D is ambiguous. The length of the CDR3 is 11 residues. The V and J ends lost 5 bases and 6 bases respectively, with 9 bases between them. Germline values: CDR1 SGHRS, CDR2 YFSETQ. The CDR3 nucleotides are TGCGCCAGCAGGAATGCAGCCGAGCAGTACTTC. Translation: CASRNAAEQYF.

The table lists this clone with a few counts. The J gene is TRBJ1-3, the V gene TRBV9; no reliable D call. The germline gives CDR1 SGDLS, CDR2 YYNGEE. The CDR3 is 16 amino acids. Trimming cost V 2 bases and J 0 bases, with 12 bases left between them. This CDR3 is CASSVEGAYSGNTIYF. The CDR3 DNA is TGTGCCAGCAGCGTGGAGGGTGCGTACTCTGGAAACACCATATATTTT.

The chain recombines TRBV28 with TRBJ2-1; 10 bases are shared with TRBD2. The CDR3 totals 15 residues. V gave up 4 bases and J gave up 8 bases; unmatched junction bases: 8. In germline, CDR1 is MDHEN, CDR2 SYDVKM. The CDR3 is CASSSLRLAGHEQFF. The CDR3 nucleotides read TGTGCCAGCAGTTCCCTCCGACTAGCGGGCCATGAGCAGTTCTTC.

The chain carries TRBV2 and TRBJ2-1; 11 positions agree with TRBD2. The CDR3 length is 15 residues. Germline CDR1 is SNHLY and CDR2 is FYNNEI. J gave up 4 bases and V 7 bases, and 6 bases lay outside the gene matches. CDR3 residues: CASTKTSGSYNEQFF. Here the CDR3 DNA reads TGTGCCAGCACTAAAACTAGCGGGAGTTACAATGAGCAGTTCTTC.

The V gene is TRBV7-3, the J gene TRBJ1-4; D is perhaps TRBD1 (5 bases). CDR1 and CDR2 (germline): SGHTA, FQGTGA. Between the trimmed V and J ends, which lost 5 bases and 5 bases, there was a span of 12 bases. The CDR3 totals 14 residues. The CDR3 loop reads CASSQGGGNEKLFF. The CDR3 bases are TGTGCCAGCAGCCAGGGTGGGGGAAATGAAAAACTGTTTTTT.

This chain joins TRBV9 and TRBJ1-5; no clear D gene. The V end was cut by 0 bases, the J end by 0 bases, with 7 bases between. The CDR3 spans 15 residues. In germline, CDR1 is SGDLS, CDR2 YYNGEE. This chain's CDR3 is CASSVGGYSNQPQHF. The CDR3 coding sequence is TGTGCCAGCAGCGTAGGAGGGTATAGCAATCAGCCCCAGCATTTT.

The gene calls are TRBV9 and TRBJ1-2, with D uncertain. V gave up 4 bases and J gave up 5 bases, with 30 bases separating them. Germline CDR1 is SGDLS and CDR2 is YYNGEE. This CDR3 contains 19 residues. CDR3 DNA sequence: TGTGCCAGCAGCCCCCGTAGTTTGAGGGAAGAGGGAATATCGTATGGCTACACCTTC. Its protein is CASSPRSLREEGISYGYTF.